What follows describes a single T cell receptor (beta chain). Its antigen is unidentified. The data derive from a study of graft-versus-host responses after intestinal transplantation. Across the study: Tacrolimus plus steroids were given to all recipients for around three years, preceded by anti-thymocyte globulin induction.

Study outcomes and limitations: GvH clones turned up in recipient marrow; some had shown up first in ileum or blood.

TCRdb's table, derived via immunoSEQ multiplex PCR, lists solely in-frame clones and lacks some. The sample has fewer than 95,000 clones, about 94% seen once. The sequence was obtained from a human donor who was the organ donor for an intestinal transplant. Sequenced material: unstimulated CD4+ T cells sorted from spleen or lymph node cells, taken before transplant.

CDR3 residues: CASSIAPGQALAKNIQYF. CDR3 nucleotides: TGTGCCAGTAGTATAGCCCCGGGACAGGCTCTAGCCAAAAACATTCAGTACTTC. The rearrangement links TRBV19 to TRBJ2-4; 8 positions match TRBD1. This CDR3 has 18 residues. Losses at the gene ends were 1 base for V and 0 bases for J; bases not matched to a gene: 8. Germline V gene sequence: CDR1 LNHDA, CDR2 SQIVND (reference sequence). Full variable domain (rest looked up from reference TRBV19 and TRBJ2-4): DGGITQSPKYLFRKEGQNVTLSCEQNLNHDAMYWYRQDPGQGLRLIYYSQIVNDFQKGDIAEGYSVSREKKESFPLTVTSAQKNPTAFYLCASSIAPGQALAKNIQYFGAGTRLSVL.